The rows below give T cell receptor beta chains drawn from one sample of a study of shared clonotypes between healthy human individuals. Sequenced by immunoSEQ multiplex PCR; TCRdb stores in-frame clones only, minus some. The table has 550,000 to 750,000 clones, roughly 94% seen once. The source material was naive CD8+ T cells sorted from blood. Receptors were obtained from a man aged 25-45 years in good health. The CDR3 runs from the conserved cysteine through the conserved F or W. Each record gives: CDR3 DNA, CDR3 protein, J gene, clone size, D gene, V gene. A D gene is named only where the DNA matches it firmly. Clone size appears in some rows only: once, few, many, or a class for an expanded clone.

CDR3nt: TGTGCCAACGCCGTTAGCGGGCGACTCGACAATGAGCAGTTCTTC
CDR3aa: CANAVSGRLDNEQFF
j_gene: TRBJ2-1
abundance: -
d_gene: TRBD2
v_gene: TRBV10-3

CDR3nt: TGTGCCAGCAGCTTAATGACTAGCGGGGTAATTGGAGAGACCCAGTACTTC
CDR3aa: CASSLMTSGVIGETQYF
j_gene: TRBJ2-5
abundance: once
d_gene: TRBD2
v_gene: TRBV9

CDR3nt: TGTGCCAGCTCAGATAGCGGAGGTCACAGCTCCTACAATGAGCAGTTCTTC
CDR3aa: CASSDSGGHSSYNEQFF
j_gene: TRBJ2-1
abundance: -
d_gene: -
v_gene: TRBV7-9

CDR3nt: TGTGCCAGCAGCCGGGGGCCCGAGCCGAAGTACTTC
CDR3aa: CASSRGPEPKYF
j_gene: TRBJ2-7
abundance: -
d_gene: -
v_gene: TRBV7-9

CDR3nt: TGCGCCAGCAGCTTAAGGGACAGGACCTACAATGAGCAGTTCTTC
CDR3aa: CASSLRDRTYNEQFF
j_gene: TRBJ2-1
abundance: -
d_gene: TRBD1
v_gene: TRBV5-1

CDR3nt: TGCAGCGCCGCTCCGGGACAGGGGAACACTGAAGCTTTCTTT
CDR3aa: CSAAPGQGNTEAFF
j_gene: TRBJ1-1
abundance: -
d_gene: TRBD1
v_gene: TRBV29-1

CDR3nt: TGTGCCACCAGCAGAACGATTGTTGTGGAGCAGTACTTC
CDR3aa: CATSRTIVVEQYF
j_gene: TRBJ2-7
abundance: -
d_gene: -
v_gene: TRBV15

CDR3nt: TGCGCCAGCAGCTTGGCCGTGACAGGGGGTGAGGGAGAGACCCAGTACTTC
CDR3aa: CASSLAVTGGEGETQYF
j_gene: TRBJ2-5
abundance: -
d_gene: TRBD1
v_gene: TRBV5-1

CDR3nt: TGTGCCAGCAGCGAACTAGCGGGAGGACCCCAAGAGACCCAGTACTTC
CDR3aa: CASSELAGGPQETQYF
j_gene: TRBJ2-5
abundance: -
d_gene: TRBD2
v_gene: TRBV2

CDR3nt: TGTGCCAGCAGCTTAGTGGCAGGTTACACAGATACGCAGTATTTT
CDR3aa: CASSLVAGYTDTQYF
j_gene: TRBJ2-3
abundance: -
d_gene: -
v_gene: TRBV7-9

CDR3nt: TGTGCCAGCAGCTTAGCGATAACAGAGATATGGGGTTATGAAGAGACCCAGTACTTC
CDR3aa: CASSLAITEIWGYEETQYF
j_gene: TRBJ2-5
abundance: -
d_gene: -
v_gene: TRBV7-9

CDR3nt: TGTGCCAGCAGTGGTCCCCTAGCGGGAGGGCTCAATGAGCAGTTCTTC
CDR3aa: CASSGPLAGGLNEQFF
j_gene: TRBJ2-1
abundance: -
d_gene: TRBD2
v_gene: TRBV2

CDR3nt: TGTGCCAGCAGCGTAAGGGGAAGCGGGAGATCGAGGACAGATACGCAGTATTTT
CDR3aa: CASSVRGSGRSRTDTQYF
j_gene: TRBJ2-3
abundance: -
d_gene: TRBD2
v_gene: TRBV7-6

CDR3nt: TGTGCCAGCAGCTCCCGGGACAGGGAAATAGGCTCTGGGGCCAACGTCCTGACTTTC
CDR3aa: CASSSRDREIGSGANVLTF
j_gene: TRBJ2-6
abundance: -
d_gene: TRBD1
v_gene: TRBV7-6

CDR3nt: TGCAGCGTTGTGGACAGGGAGGCGGGGGAGCTGTTTTTT
CDR3aa: CSVVDREAGELFF
j_gene: TRBJ2-2
abundance: few
d_gene: TRBD1
v_gene: TRBV29-1

CDR3nt: TGTGCCAGCAGTACAAAGGGGGAGAATCAGCCCCAGCATTTT
CDR3aa: CASSTKGENQPQHF
j_gene: TRBJ1-5
abundance: -
d_gene: -
v_gene: TRBV6-5

CDR3nt: TGTGCCAGCAGTTTATTAGGGACTAGCGGGAGCTCCTACAATGAGCAGTTCTTC
CDR3aa: CASSLLGTSGSSYNEQFF
j_gene: TRBJ2-1
abundance: once
d_gene: TRBD2
v_gene: TRBV27

CDR3nt: TGTGCCAGCAGCTTGCTTTGGCGGCGGGAGGGCCTATACGAGCAGTACTTC
CDR3aa: CASSLLWRREGLYEQYF
j_gene: TRBJ2-7
abundance: -
d_gene: TRBD2
v_gene: TRBV5-8

CDR3nt: TGTGCCAGCAGCCAAGGACAGTCAGGCACAGATACGCAGTATTTT
CDR3aa: CASSQGQSGTDTQYF
j_gene: TRBJ2-3
abundance: -
d_gene: -
v_gene: TRBV4-2

CDR3nt: TGCGCCAGCTGTCCAGGGGCCTCCTACGAGCAGTACTTC
CDR3aa: CASCPGASYEQYF
j_gene: TRBJ2-7
abundance: -
d_gene: -
v_gene: TRBV10-2

CDR3nt: TGTGCCAGCAGCTTAGCCGGGGGGCTCGACGAGTACGAGCAGTACTTC
CDR3aa: CASSLAGGLDEYEQYF
j_gene: TRBJ2-7
abundance: once
d_gene: -
v_gene: TRBV11-1

CDR3nt: TGTGCCAGCAGCTCGACCCCCGGGACTAGTGAAGAGACCCAGTACTTC
CDR3aa: CASSSTPGTSEETQYF
j_gene: TRBJ2-5
abundance: once
d_gene: TRBD2
v_gene: TRBV7-9

CDR3nt: TGTGCCAGCAGTTTTCTGACTAGCGGGAGCACAGATACGCAGTATTTT
CDR3aa: CASSFLTSGSTDTQYF
j_gene: TRBJ2-3
abundance: -
d_gene: TRBD2
v_gene: TRBV27

CDR3nt: TGTGCCAGCAGTTTCACTGTAGCACCCTACGAGCAGTACTTC
CDR3aa: CASSFTVAPYEQYF
j_gene: TRBJ2-7
abundance: -
d_gene: -
v_gene: TRBV27

CDR3nt: TGCAGCGTTGAAGGGTACCGGGGGAAAAACACTGAAGCTTTCTTT
CDR3aa: CSVEGYRGKNTEAFF
j_gene: TRBJ1-1
abundance: -
d_gene: -
v_gene: TRBV29-1

CDR3nt: TGTGCCAGCTCAGGGAGGGGACAGACTAGCACAGATACGCAGTATTTT
CDR3aa: CASSGRGQTSTDTQYF
j_gene: TRBJ2-3
abundance: -
d_gene: -
v_gene: TRBV18

CDR3nt: TGTGCTAGCAGCTCCCGGGACACCCCCCGGACCCAGTACTTC
CDR3aa: CASSSRDTPRTQYF
j_gene: TRBJ2-5
abundance: once
d_gene: -
v_gene: TRBV7-7

CDR3nt: TGTGCCAGCAGCTTAGAGGGGTTTTCGGGGAACGAGCAGTACTTC
CDR3aa: CASSLEGFSGNEQYF
j_gene: TRBJ2-7
abundance: -
d_gene: -
v_gene: TRBV7-8

CDR3nt: TGTGCCAGCACTTCCCAGCAGGAGACTGAAGCTTTCTTT
CDR3aa: CASTSQQETEAFF
j_gene: TRBJ1-1
abundance: -
d_gene: -
v_gene: TRBV5-4

CDR3nt: TGTGCCAGCAGTTTACCCCGACTAGCGGGAGACCAAGAGACCCAGTACTTC
CDR3aa: CASSLPRLAGDQETQYF
j_gene: TRBJ2-5
abundance: -
d_gene: TRBD2
v_gene: TRBV28

CDR3nt: TGTGCCATCAGTGAGACGAAGGGACCGTACTATGGCTACACCTTC
CDR3aa: CAISETKGPYYGYTF
j_gene: TRBJ1-2
abundance: -
d_gene: -
v_gene: TRBV10-3

CDR3nt: TGTGCCAGCAGTCCGGGACTCCTGGTCGCCTACGAGCAGTACTTC
CDR3aa: CASSPGLLVAYEQYF
j_gene: TRBJ2-7
abundance: -
d_gene: -
v_gene: TRBV6-5

CDR3nt: TGCGCCAGCAGCCAAGTACGCGGTAGTTACAATGAGCAGTTCTTC
CDR3aa: CASSQVRGSYNEQFF
j_gene: TRBJ2-1
abundance: -
d_gene: -
v_gene: TRBV4-1

CDR3nt: TGTGCCAGCAGCTTGGTGGGACTAGCCAAATCCTACGAGCAGTACTTC
CDR3aa: CASSLVGLAKSYEQYF
j_gene: TRBJ2-7
abundance: -
d_gene: TRBD2
v_gene: TRBV5-4

CDR3nt: TGTGCAAGTCGCTTAGCGCTTTTCTCGCAAGATACGCAGTATTTT
CDR3aa: CASRLALFSQDTQYF
j_gene: TRBJ2-3
abundance: -
d_gene: -
v_gene: TRBV12-2

CDR3nt: TGTGCCAGTAGTAATCCGGGACTAGCGGCCCAACGGTCCTACAATGAGCAGTTCTTC
CDR3aa: CASSNPGLAAQRSYNEQFF
j_gene: TRBJ2-1
abundance: -
d_gene: TRBD2
v_gene: TRBV19

CDR3nt: TGTGCCAGCAGACCCGGGACTAGCGTAAGAGATACGCAGTATTTT
CDR3aa: CASRPGTSVRDTQYF
j_gene: TRBJ2-3
abundance: -
d_gene: TRBD2
v_gene: TRBV27

CDR3nt: TGTGCCAGCAGCTTGGTGGGTTCGGATGAAAAACTGTTTTTT
CDR3aa: CASSLVGSDEKLFF
j_gene: TRBJ1-4
abundance: -
d_gene: -
v_gene: TRBV5-4

CDR3nt: TGTGCCAGCAGTCCCTACTGGGATACGCAGTATTTT
CDR3aa: CASSPYWDTQYF
j_gene: TRBJ2-3
abundance: -
d_gene: -
v_gene: TRBV28

CDR3nt: TGTGCCAGCAGCTTAGGCAGTCGGTACGAGCAGTACTTC
CDR3aa: CASSLGSRYEQYF
j_gene: TRBJ2-7
abundance: -
d_gene: -
v_gene: TRBV7-9

CDR3nt: TGTGCCAGTAGTGCCGGGCCATTTACCTACGAGCAGTACTTC
CDR3aa: CASSAGPFTYEQYF
j_gene: TRBJ2-7
abundance: -
d_gene: -
v_gene: TRBV19

CDR3nt: TGTGCCAGCAGCCTGCCGGGAAATGAGCAGTTCTTC
CDR3aa: CASSLPGNEQFF
j_gene: TRBJ2-1
abundance: -
d_gene: -
v_gene: TRBV5-8

CDR3nt: TGTGCCAGCAGTTCTATGACAGCTCTGACTAGTAATGAGCAGTTCTTC
CDR3aa: CASSSMTALTSNEQFF
j_gene: TRBJ2-1
abundance: -
d_gene: -
v_gene: TRBV27

CDR3nt: TGTGCCATCAGTGAGTCGGGGAATCAGCCCCAGCATTTT
CDR3aa: CAISESGNQPQHF
j_gene: TRBJ1-5
abundance: -
d_gene: -
v_gene: TRBV10-3